A single sample is the source of the 14 T cell receptor beta chains below, sequenced in a study of cytomegalovirus exposure and HLA in healthy donors. PCR employed 60 Vbeta and 13 Jbeta primers. Data came from immunoSEQ multiplex PCR; TCRdb stores just in-frame clones and leaves some out. Among more than 65,000 clones listed, roughly four fifths were seen once. Sequenced: PBMCs. These receptors all come from a man between 18 and 29 years old in good health and CMV-seronegative.

This CDR3 is CASNRGGLAGANEQFF. For the CDR3, the DNA is TGTGCCAGCAATAGAGGTGGACTAGCGGGAGCAAATGAGCAGTTCTTC. The gene calls are TRBV27 and TRBJ2-1; TRBD2 matches at 13 bases. CDR3 length: 16 residues. Germline CDR1 and CDR2: MNHEY and SMNVEV (reference sequence). V was clipped by 7 bases and J by 7 bases; unmatched bases: 10.

The rearrangement links TRBV28 to TRBJ2-3; the match to TRBD2 covers 8 bases. Germline-derived CDR1 and CDR2 are MDHEN and SYDVKM. The CDR3 is 15 amino acids. J lost 6 bases, V lost 4 bases, and 9 bases had no gene match. DNA for the CDR3: TGTGCCAGCAGTTACGGGGGGGCCTCGGGGGATACGCAGTATTTT. The encoded protein is CASSYGGASGDTQYF.

The rearrangement uses TRBV30 and TRBJ2-2, with D possibly being TRBD1 (5 bases). CDR1 is GTSNPN and CDR2 is SVGIG in the germline V gene (reference sequence). The CDR3 consists of 12 residues. The ends were cut back, 3 bases at V and 5 bases at J, with 7 bases in the middle. This chain's CDR3 is CAWRTGTGELFF. The CDR3, as DNA: TGTGCCTGGAGAACAGGAACCGGGGAGCTGTTTTTT. Using reference TRBV30 and TRBJ2-2 for the parts outside the CDR3, the full variable domain is SQTIHQWPATLVQPVGSPLSLECTVEGTSNPNLYWYRQAAGRGLQLLFYSVGIGQISSEVPQNLSASRPQDRQFILSSKKLLLSDSGFYLCAWRTGTGELFFGEGSRLTVL.

V usage is TRBV6-5 and J usage is TRBJ1-1; unclear D gene. V was trimmed by 6 bases and J by 0 bases, leaving 11 bases between them. From germline, CDR1 is MNHEY and CDR2 SVGAGI. The CDR3 loop spans 14 amino acids. The CDR3 spells CASSPREMNTEAFF. The CDR3 DNA follows: TGTGCCAGCAGCCCACGGGAAATGAACACTGAAGCTTTCTTT.

The rearrangement joins TRBV2 to TRBJ2-7, with TRBD1 matching over 8 bases. The CDR3 is 14 amino acids. The V segment lost 5 bases and the J segment 5 bases; nucleotides outside the gene matches: 8. From germline, CDR1 is SNHLY and CDR2 FYNNEI. The CDR3 sequence: CASSPSGGEDEQYF. For the CDR3, the DNA is TGTGCCAGCAGTCCCTCAGGGGGCGAGGACGAGCAGTACTTC.

This chain joins TRBV7-9 and TRBJ2-2, with a tentative D call TRBD1 (6 bases). The V gene lost 1 base and the J gene lost 4 bases, with 13 bases spanning the gap. The CDR3 is made up of 16 amino acids. Germline loops: CDR1 SEHNR, CDR2 FQNEAQ (reference sequence). The CDR3 nucleotides read TGTGCCAGCAGCTTAGGTCACAGGGAAAGCACCGGGGAGCTGTTTTTT. It codes for CASSLGHRESTGELFF.

This clone was seen more than once but under ten times. The chain has TRBV30 and TRBJ1-4; TRBD1 is a possible D gene (6 bases). The CDR3 loop spans 13 amino acids. CDR1 is GTSNPN and CDR2 is SVGIG in the germline V gene (reference sequence). Trimming shortened V by 5 bases and J by 10 bases, and 17 bases separated the two germline ends. This CDR3 reads CAWGTTLVRKLFF. CDR3 nucleotides: TGTGCCTGGGGGACAACCTTGGTGAGAAAACTGTTTTTT. The full variable domain, in which reference TRBV30 and TRBJ1-4 provide the parts outside the CDR3, is SQTIHQWPATLVQPVGSPLSLECTVEGTSNPNLYWYRQAAGRGLQLLFYSVGIGQISSEVPQNLSASRPQDRQFILSSKKLLLSDSGFYLCAWGTTLVRKLFFGSGTQLSVL.

The chain carries TRBV19 and TRBJ2-1; 9 bases agree with TRBD1. V dropped 1 base and J dropped 7; count of bases not matched to a gene: 5. CDR3 length equals 15 residues. The germline gives CDR1 LNHDA, CDR2 SQIVND (reference sequence). The CDR3 region has the DNA TGTGCCAGTAGTATAGTGGGACAGGGAACGAATGAGCAGTTCTTC. Translating gives CASSIVGQGTNEQFF.

The gene calls are TRBV4-3 and TRBJ2-1; tentative D call: TRBD1 (5 bases). The CDR3 loop spans 14 amino acids. CDR1 and CDR2 (germline): LGHNA, YSLEER. The V end lost 4 bases, the J end lost 6 bases, and 13 bases lay between the germline ends. The CDR3 here is CASSPDTSPNEQFF. The CDR3 DNA is TGCGCCAGCAGCCCGGACACTTCTCCCAATGAGCAGTTCTTC.

This rearrangement joins TRBV25-1 to TRBJ2-1, with 7 bases matching TRBD2. This CDR3 is 13 amino acids long. In germline, CDR1 is MGHDK, CDR2 SYGVNS. The trim removed 9 bases at V and 5 bases at J, leaving 7 bases unmatched. The CDR3 coding sequence is TGTGCCAGTACTGCGGGGGTAAACAATGAGCAGTTCTTC. Translation gives CASTAGVNNEQFF.

About this clone: A read error may account for a junction end that differs from germline. This chain connects TRBV30 to TRBJ2-3; TRBD1 is a possible D gene (6 bases). The CDR3 sequence is 13 residues long. The germline V gene encodes CDR1 GTSNPN and CDR2 SVGIG (reference sequence). The CDR3 region has the DNA TGTGCCTGGTCTTCTGGGGGCACCGATACGCAGTATTTT. Protein: CAWSSGGTDTQYF.

The sample holds one count of this clone. This rearrangement joins TRBV9 to TRBJ1-1; D might be TRBD1 (5 bases). The CDR3 sequence is 16 residues long. V shed 4 bases and J shed 3 bases, with 19 bases lying between them. CDR1 SGDLS and CDR2 YYNGEE come from the germline V gene. The CDR3, as DNA: TGTGCCAGCAGCCGGGAGGGGCTATTAATTGACACTGAAGCTTTCTTT. Amino acid sequence: CASSREGLLIDTEAFF.

The V gene is TRBV30, the J gene TRBJ2-6; TRBD1 is a possible D gene (6 bases). Germline values: CDR1 GTSNPN, CDR2 SVGIG (reference sequence). This CDR3 is built from 17 residues. With 1 base removed from V and 0 bases from J, the gap between germline ends came to 13 bases. The CDR3 here is CAWSGRGVLSGANVLTF. The CDR3 nucleotides are TGTGCCTGGAGTGGCAGGGGAGTACTCTCTGGGGCCAACGTCCTGACTTTC. The full variable domain, rest sourced from reference TRBV30 and TRBJ2-6, is SQTIHQWPATLVQPVGSPLSLECTVEGTSNPNLYWYRQAAGRGLQLLFYSVGIGQISSEVPQNLSASRPQDRQFILSSKKLLLSDSGFYLCAWSGRGVLSGANVLTFGAGSRLTVL.

This chain links TRBV27 with TRBJ1-4, with 7 positions matching TRBD1. Germline CDR1 reads MNHEY; CDR2 reads SMNVEV (reference sequence). This CDR3 has 16 amino acids. Trimming at V came to 6 bases and at J to 2 bases, leaving 9 bases not matched to a gene. The CDR3 region is CASRNRGFSTNEKLFF. The CDR3 nucleotides read TGTGCCAGCAGAAACAGGGGTTTTTCTACTAATGAAAAACTGTTTTTT. The full variable domain, with the rest looked up from reference TRBV27 and TRBJ1-4, is EAQVTQNPRYLITVTGKKLTVTCSQNMNHEYMSWYRQDPGLGLRQIYYSMNVEVTDKGDVPEGYKVSRKEKRNFPLILESPSPNQTSLYFCASRNRGFSTNEKLFFGSGTQLSVL.